This T cell receptor (beta chain) was identified during a study of response to subunit inactivated influenza vaccine. This clonotype occurred many times. Using its own MiXCR run on the RT-PCR reads, TCRdb lists one record per CDR3 protein. The sample includes 800,000 or so distinct CDR3 sequences, roughly 20% of them seen just once. The germline CDR1 and CDR2 sequences are SQVTM and ANQGSEA. The ends were cut back, 6 bases at V and 8 bases at J, with 13 bases in the middle. The CDR3 is made up of 11 amino acids. This clonotype was sampled from a man aged 50 to 60 who received an inactivated influenza vaccine. The specimen comprised PBMCs from blood, sampled 5 days after vaccination. The chain links TRBV29-1 to TRBJ1-2, with D possibly matching TRBD1 (6 bases). CDR3 nucleotide sequence: TGCAGCGTCGGACAGACCGACGGCTACACCTTC. The encoded protein is CSVGQTDGYTF.